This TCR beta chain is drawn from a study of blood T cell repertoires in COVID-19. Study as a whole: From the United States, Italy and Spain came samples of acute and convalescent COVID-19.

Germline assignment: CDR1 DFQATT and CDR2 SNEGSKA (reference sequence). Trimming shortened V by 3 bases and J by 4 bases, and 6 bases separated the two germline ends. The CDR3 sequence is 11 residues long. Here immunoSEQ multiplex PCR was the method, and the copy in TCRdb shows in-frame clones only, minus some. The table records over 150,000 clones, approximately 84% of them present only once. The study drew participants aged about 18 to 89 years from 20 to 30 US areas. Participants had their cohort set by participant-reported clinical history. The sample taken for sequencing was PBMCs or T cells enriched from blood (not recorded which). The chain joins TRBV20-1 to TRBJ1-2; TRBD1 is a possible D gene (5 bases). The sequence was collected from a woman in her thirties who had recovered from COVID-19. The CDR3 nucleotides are TGCAGTGCTAGCCAGGGCTATGGCTACACCTTC. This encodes CSASQGYGYTF.